The next 27 T cell receptor beta chains were all read from a single sample in a study of blood T cell repertoires in COVID-19. TCRdb's table, derived via immunoSEQ multiplex PCR, lists solely in-frame clones and lacks some. The data show about 240,000 clones, over 80% seen once. Specimen: peripheral blood. The receptors stem from a man under 40 who had recovered from COVID-19.

The V and J genes are TRBV9 and TRBJ2-1, with TRBD2 matching over 11 bases. The ends lost 1 base at V and 9 bases at J; junction bases unmatched: 24. There are 21 residues in the CDR3. CDR1 is SGDLS and CDR2 is YYNGEE in the germline V gene. CDR3 in DNA: TGTGCCAGCAGCGTACCCAAGAACCCAAGGCAGACTAGCGGGGATTTTAGTGAGCAGTTCTTC. Translation: CASSVPKNPRQTSGDFSEQFF.

This chain uses TRBV5-1 with TRBJ1-1; TRBD1 agrees at 7 bases. The length of the CDR3 is 18 residues. J was trimmed by 4 bases and V by 4 bases; bases with no gene match: 19. Germline-derived CDR1 and CDR2 are SGHRS and YFSETQ. CDR3 nucleotides: TGCGCCAGCAGCGGGGCCGGGACAGCAAAGATAAGGGGCACTGAAGCTTTCTTT. Translation: CASSGAGTAKIRGTEAFF.

This sequence joins TRBV9 and TRBJ1-1; weak D call: TRBD1 (5 bases). CDR3 size: 14 residues. Trimming shortened V by 6 bases and J by 6 bases, and 18 bases separated the two germline ends. Germline values: CDR1 SGDLS, CDR2 YYNGEE. CDR3 nucleotides: TGTGCCAGCAATCCAGGGATGAGCTCCCCTGAAGCTTTCTTT. Translated: CASNPGMSSPEAFF.

The rearrangement joins TRBV5-6 to TRBJ1-3; weak D call: TRBD1 (5 bases). Trimming removed 5 bases from V and 0 bases from J, with 9 bases in between. CDR3 length: 14 amino acids. In germline, CDR1 is SGHDT, CDR2 YYEEEE. DNA for the CDR3: TGTGCCAGCAGGCAGGGTGCCTCTGGAAACACCATATATTTT. Its protein product is CASRQGASGNTIYF.

The rearrangement joins TRBV7-6 to TRBJ2-5; maybe TRBD2 (6 bases). Germline V CDR1 and CDR2: SGHVS, FNYEAQ. The V and J ends lost 1 base and 5 bases respectively, with 17 bases between them. This CDR3 has 16 amino acids. The CDR3 bases are TGTGCCAGCAGCTTAGGGATAGGAGGGACGGGGGAGACCCAGTACTTC. It specifies CASSLGIGGTGETQYF.

V gene TRBV5-1 combines with J gene TRBJ2-3, with TRBD2 matching 11 bases. This CDR3 is 15 amino acids long. Trimming took 0 bases from V and 6 from J; bases not matched to a gene: 3. The germline V gene encodes CDR1 SGHRS and CDR2 YFSETQ. The CDR3: CASSLGLAGGDTQYF. The CDR3 nucleotides are TGCGCCAGCAGCTTGGGTCTAGCGGGGGGCGATACGCAGTATTTT. Combining the CDR3 with reference TRBV5-1 and TRBJ2-3 gives the whole variable domain KAGVTQTPRYLIKTRGQQVTLSCSPISGHRSVSWYQQTPGQGLQFLFEYFSETQRNKGNFPGRFSGRQFSNSRSEMNVSTLELGDSALYLCASSLGLAGGDTQYFGPGTRLTVL.

CDR3: CASSPSWGAETQYF. The CDR3 DNA reads TGTGCCAGCAGCCCCTCGTGGGGCGCGGAGACCCAGTACTTC. The V call is TRBV11-1, the J call TRBJ2-5, with D tentatively TRBD1 (5 bases). Germline V gene sequence: CDR1 SGHAT, CDR2 FQDESV (reference sequence). The CDR3 is 14 amino acids. The V and J ends lost 5 bases and 5 bases respectively, with 15 bases between them.

As to this clone: Other DNA sequences in the same sample also yield this CDR3. V is TRBV5-1 and J is TRBJ1-2; 7 bases match TRBD1. Germline CDR1 and CDR2: SGHRS and YFSETQ. The CDR3 consists of 13 residues. J gave up 4 bases and V 4 bases, and 4 bases lay outside the gene matches. The CDR3 DNA reads TGCGCCAGCAGCCTAGACAGGGCCTATGGCTACACCTTC. This codes for CASSLDRAYGYTF.

The chain is built from TRBV9 and TRBJ2-3; 9 bases map to TRBD2. The V gene end was trimmed by 4 bases and the J gene end by 4 bases; junction bases not matched to a gene: 10. The CDR3 extends over 16 amino acids. Germline V CDR1 and CDR2: SGDLS, YYNGEE. CDR3 region: CASSPSRTSVSDTQYF. DNA for the CDR3: TGTGCCAGCAGCCCGAGCCGGACTAGCGTGTCAGATACGCAGTATTTT.

This clone was seen more than once but under ten times. The chain employs TRBV4-1 and TRBJ2-1; D is ambiguous. This CDR3 has 16 amino acids. Trimming removed 5 bases at V and 8 bases at J, with 22 bases between. Germline-derived CDR1 and CDR2 are MGHRA and YSYEKL. The CDR3 protein is CASSVTRLVKGDEQFF. CDR3 in DNA: TGCGCCAGCAGCGTAACACGCCTAGTTAAAGGCGATGAGCAGTTCTTC.

This rearrangement joins TRBV3-1 (or the pseudogene TRBV3-2) to TRBJ2-7; 8 bases agree with TRBD2. The CDR3 is 14 residues long. The germline V gene has CDR1 LGHDT and CDR2 YNNKEL (reference sequence). The junction had 9 bases not matched to a gene; V was cut back by 4 bases and J by 7 bases. The CDR3 nucleotides read TGTGCCAGCAGCCCCATAGGCGGGGGGAGGGAGCAGTACTTC. The encoded protein is CASSPIGGGREQYF.

This clone was detected once. V and J are TRBV5-6 and TRBJ1-5; 8 nucleotides agree with TRBD1. V dropped 4 bases and J dropped 0; count of bases not matched to a gene: 12. This CDR3 has 18 residues. Germline CDR1 is SGHDT and CDR2 is YYEEEE. The CDR3 loop reads CASSQGQGWANSNQPQHF. CDR3 bases: TGTGCCAGCAGCCAAGGACAGGGATGGGCAAATAGCAATCAGCCCCAGCATTTT.

Of note for this clone: Distinct nucleotide sequences in the sample also encode this CDR3. The rearrangement joins TRBV9 to TRBJ2-2, with TRBD1 identical over 9 bases. The CDR3 runs to 16 residues. With 8 bases clipped from V and 6 bases from J, the junction kept 14 bases outside the gene matches. Looked up from germline, CDR1 is SGDLS and CDR2 is YYNGEE. CDR3 bases: TGTGCCAGTAGCTACGGGACAGGGCGAGAGTCCGGGGAGCTGTTTTTT. Its translation is CASSYGTGRESGELFF. Variable domain in full (rest from reference TRBV9 and TRBJ2-2): DSGVTQTPKHLITATGQRVTLRCSPRSGDLSVYWYQQSLDQGLQFLIQYYNGEERAKGNILERFSAQQFPDLHSELNLSSLELGDSALYFCASSYGTGRESGELFFGEGSRLTVL.

V gene TRBV25-1 combines with J gene TRBJ1-6; D call uncertain. V was pared by 2 bases and J by 4 bases, with 9 bases between. CDR3 length equals 15 residues. The germline CDR1 and CDR2 sequences are MGHDK and SYGVNS. CDR3 in amino acids: CASSEPERYNSPLHF. DNA for the CDR3: TGTGCCAGCAGTGAACCCGAGAGGTATAATTCACCCCTCCACTTT.

This clone was seen only once. The chain carries TRBV7-8 and TRBJ1-5; no reliable D call. Trimming shortened V by 4 bases and J by 6 bases, and 16 bases separated the two germline ends. This CDR3 has 15 residues. Germline V CDR1 and CDR2: SGHVS, FQNEAQ. CDR3 DNA: TGTGCCAGCAGCTATCGTCCAGGACTGGGTCAGCCCCAGCATTTT. Its translation is CASSYRPGLGQPQHF.

The chain couples TRBV5-6 to TRBJ1-2; no clear D gene. The CDR3 runs 13 residues. CDR1 is SGHDT and CDR2 is YYEEEE in the germline V gene. Between the trimmed V and J ends, which lost 4 bases and 1 base, there was a span of 8 bases. In DNA, the CDR3 is TGTGCCAGCAGCCCCGGGAGTAACTATGGCTACACCTTC. Amino acid sequence: CASSPGSNYGYTF.

This clone was observed once. The rearrangement joins TRBV4-2 to TRBJ2-3; TRBD1 is a possible D gene (6 bases). Trimming removed 0 bases at V and 3 bases at J, with 7 bases between. CDR3 size: 14 residues. Germline values: CDR1 LGHNA, CDR2 YNFKEQ. The CDR3 here is CASSQDQGTDTQYF. CDR3 DNA sequence: TGTGCCAGCAGCCAAGATCAGGGGACAGATACGCAGTATTTT.

The table lists this clone with a count of one. CDR3 sequence: CASSQGQGEDTQYF. The CDR3 nucleotides are TGTGCCAGTAGTCAGGGACAGGGGGAAGATACGCAGTATTTT. This chain connects TRBV19 to TRBJ2-3; 11 positions agree with TRBD1. The CDR3 length is 14 residues. The V gene's germline CDR1 is LNHDA and CDR2 SQIVND (reference sequence). The V segment lost 5 bases and the J segment 5 bases; nucleotides outside the gene matches: 3.

The J gene is TRBJ1-1, the V gene TRBV11-2; no definite D call. This CDR3 has 13 residues. Germline V gene data show CDR1 as SGHAT and CDR2 as FQNNGV. V lost 11 bases and J lost 0, with 13 bases in between. CDR3 nucleotides: TGTGCCTCGGCGAATGGAGTGAACACTGAAGCTTTCTTT. This gives the protein CASANGVNTEAFF.

The J gene is TRBJ2-7, the V gene TRBV5-4; tentative D call: TRBD2 (5 bases). Germline CDR1 and CDR2: SGHNT and YYREEE (reference sequence). The V end was cut by 3 bases, the J end by 8 bases, with 15 bases between. The CDR3 runs 13 residues. CDR3 amino acids: CASSWGKEAKQYF. The CDR3 region has the DNA TGTGCCAGCAGCTGGGGTAAGGAGGCCAAGCAGTACTTC.

This clone appeared a single time. This sequence joins TRBV2 and TRBJ2-3; perhaps TRBD2 as D (6 bases). Trimming left V 6 bases short and J 1 base short, with 14 bases between. The germline CDR1 and CDR2 sequences are SNHLY and FYNNEI. This CDR3 has 15 residues. CDR3 DNA: TGTGCCAGCAGGGGGGGTGGGCTAGGCACAGATACGCAGTATTTT. Amino acid sequence: CASRGGGLGTDTQYF.

This chain links TRBV6-1 with TRBJ2-1, with a weak D call TRBD1 (6 bases). The V end was cut by 3 bases, the J end by 4 bases, with 7 bases between. Germline CDR1 MNHNS, CDR2 SASEGT. CDR3 length: 13 amino acids. The DNA for the CDR3 is TGTGCCAGCAGTGAGCAGGGGTACAATGAGCAGTTCTTC. Translated: CASSEQGYNEQFF.

This rearrangement joins TRBV27 to TRBJ2-1; 10 bases line up with TRBD2. V shed 2 bases, J shed 11 bases, and the junction held 9 bases outside the gene matches. The CDR3 sequence is 15 residues long. The germline V gene encodes CDR1 MNHEY and CDR2 SMNVEV (reference sequence). The CDR3 bases are TGTGCCAGCAGTTTAGGTCTAGCGGGGGCCTCTCAGCAGTTCTTC. This sequence encodes CASSLGLAGASQQFF.

The rearrangement links TRBV12-3 or TRBV12-4 to TRBJ2-3; a weak D match, TRBD2 (6 bases). This CDR3 contains 12 residues. V was shortened by 6 bases and J by 10 bases, with 14 bases between the two germline ends. CDR3 sequence: CASSAAGKAQYF. In DNA form, the CDR3 reads TGTGCCAGCAGCGCGGCGGGGAAAGCGCAGTATTTT.

The gene calls are TRBV18 and TRBJ2-7; the match to TRBD1 covers 8 bases. Germline trimming cut 3 bases from V and 5 bases from J; bases unmatched to any gene: 3. CDR3 length: 13 residues. The V gene's germline CDR1 is KGHSH and CDR2 LQKENI. CDR3 residues: CASSPTGGNEQYV. CDR3 coding DNA: TGTGCCAGCTCACCTACAGGGGGGAACGAGCAGTACGTC.

This clone was seen a handful of times. The CDR3 region has the DNA TGTGCCAGCAGCTTTCAAGGGGACTTTACAGATACGCAGTATTTT. The encoded protein is CASSFQGDFTDTQYF. V and J are TRBV7-9 and TRBJ2-3; perhaps TRBD2 as D (6 bases). The CDR3 totals 15 residues. Trimming pared 3 bases from V and 3 bases from J, leaving 13 bases between. Germline V CDR1 and CDR2: SEHNR, FQNEAQ (reference sequence).

This chain joins TRBV3-1 (or the pseudogene TRBV3-2) and TRBJ2-2, with 7 positions matching TRBD1. Per the germline V gene, CDR1 is LGHDT and CDR2 is YNNKEL (reference sequence). The CDR3 is 15 amino acids. With V trimmed by 4 bases and J by 3 bases, 5 bases remained unmatched. The CDR3 nucleotides are TGTGCCAGCAGCCCAGCGACAGGGCACACCGGGGAGCTGTTTTTT. It is translated as CASSPATGHTGELFF.